This TCR beta chain was identified during a study of blood T cell repertoires in COVID-19. Per the study methods: Reference gene primer amplification in the assay estimated nucleated cell counts. Sequencing used immunoSEQ multiplex PCR; TCRdb keeps in-frame clones, though not all of them. That table supplies the V and J calls and clone size; D and trimming were determined from the DNA. Among over 200,000 clones, approximately 90% were seen once, and the ten largest hold 11%. The V gene lost 0 bases and the J gene lost 5 bases, with 8 bases spanning the gap. This CDR3 has 14 residues. From germline, CDR1 is MNHEY and CDR2 SVGEGT.

The sample was peripheral blood. This clonotype was obtained from a man aged 45-60 years with COVID-19, enrolled during active disease. This chain links TRBV6-2 or TRBV6-3 with TRBJ2-1; D ambiguous. The CDR3 DNA reads as TGTGCCAGCAGTTACTCTTGGAGAGACAATGAGCAGTTCTTC. It encodes CASSYSWRDNEQFF.